The T cell receptor beta chain under discussion was sequenced for a study of shared clonotypes between healthy human individuals. V was trimmed by 3 bases and J by 0 bases, leaving 8 bases between them. CDR1 is MDHEN, CDR2 SYDVKM, per germline. The CDR3 covers 14 residues. Cells designated naive CD8 were CD45RO-negative and were positively selected for CCR7, with terminally differentiated effector memory CD45RA+ cells excluded. On this clone itself: Other DNA sequences in the sample encode the same CDR3.

TCRdb's copy holds only in-frame clones and misses some; the assay was immunoSEQ multiplex PCR. This sample carries around 2,000,000 clones, approximately 94% of them seen once, and the ten largest clones take under 2%. The sample taken for sequencing was naive CD8+ T cells from PBMCs. This clonotype was obtained from a young man in good health. Some clones in this sample may be carry-over from other donors' samples. The rearrangement links TRBV28 to TRBJ1-1; D gene unclear. The CDR3 sequence: CASSFGLLNTEAFF. The DNA for the CDR3 is TGTGCCAGCAGTTTCGGACTTCTGAACACTGAAGCTTTCTTT.